A single sample gave rise to the 21 T cell receptor beta chains below, sequenced in a study of T cells after yellow fever vaccination. TCRdb redid the calling of the 5' RACE reads with MiXCR, one entry per CDR3 protein. Altogether about 160,000 distinct CDR3 sequences are present, approximately 6.7% being singletons, with the ten largest covering 2.5% to 3%. The input for sequencing was CD4+ T cells sorted from PBMCs, taken around 5 days after the first yellow fever vaccination. Every receptor here comes from a man younger than 35 who received the YFV17D yellow fever vaccine.

This chain links TRBV12-3 or TRBV12-4 with TRBJ1-6; tentative D call: TRBD1 (5 bases). V dropped 5 bases and J dropped 9 bases, with 11 bases sitting between them. The CDR3 contains 13 residues. CDR3 DNA sequence: TGTGCCAGCAGTATCAGGGCCCTTTCACCCCTCCACTTT. This gives the protein CASSIRALSPLHF.

This clonotype was observed many times. The DNA for the CDR3 is TGTGCCAGCCTGTCAGGATCCGGAAACACCATATATTTT. Encoded protein: CASLSGSGNTIYF. The chain couples TRBV12-3 or TRBV12-4 to TRBJ1-3; no definite D call. This CDR3 is 13 amino acids long. Trimming took 8 bases from V and 4 from J, leaving 12 bases between them.

This clonotype has at least ten counts. The chain employs TRBV5-1 and TRBJ1-1, with a weak D call TRBD1 (5 bases). The CDR3 consists of 14 residues. Germline CDR1 reads SGHRS; CDR2 reads YFSETQ. Trimming took 3 bases from V and 2 from J, leaving 11 bases between them. The CDR3: CASSSGAGNTEAFF. DNA for the CDR3: TGCGCCAGCAGCTCCGGGGCGGGAAACACTGAAGCTTTCTTT.

This clonotype has ten or more counts. The chain uses TRBV15 and TRBJ2-7, with a weak D call TRBD1 (5 bases). The CDR3 length is 15 residues. Germline assignment: CDR1 LNHNV and CDR2 YYDKDF (reference sequence). Trimming removed 0 bases from V and 4 bases from J, with 13 bases in between. Written as DNA, the CDR3 is TGTGCCACCAGCAGAGATCGAGGCAGGGCTTACGAGCAGTACTTC. The encoded protein is CATSRDRGRAYEQYF.

In this sample, this clonotype turned up many times. The CDR3 nucleotides read TGTGCCACCAGTGATTTGTTGAGCGGGAACACAGATACGCAGTATTTT. Its protein is CATSDLLSGNTDTQYF. V and J are TRBV24-1 and TRBJ2-3; 7 positions match TRBD2. This CDR3 spans 16 amino acids. Per the germline V gene, CDR1 is KGHDR and CDR2 is SFDVKD. Germline trimming cut 0 bases from V and 2 bases from J; bases unmatched to any gene: 4.

The chain has TRBV5-1 and TRBJ2-5; TRBD2 matches at 7 bases. Germline-derived CDR1 and CDR2 are SGHRS and YFSETQ. V gave up 0 bases and J gave up 5 bases; unmatched junction bases: 7. CDR3 length: 15 amino acids. CDR3 residues: CASSLAGRDEETQYF. CDR3 DNA: TGCGCCAGCAGCTTGGCAGGGAGGGATGAGGAGACCCAGTACTTC. The complete variable domain, with remaining parts taken from reference TRBV5-1 and TRBJ2-5, reads KAGVTQTPRYLIKTRGQQVTLSCSPISGHRSVSWYQQTPGQGLQFLFEYFSETQRNKGNFPGRFSGRQFSNSRSEMNVSTLELGDSALYLCASSLAGRDEETQYFGPGTRLLVL.

This clonotype appeared many times. The chain employs TRBV5-1 and TRBJ2-7; D remains ambiguous. The CDR3 contains 15 residues. Trimming took off 4 bases at V and 1 base at J, with 15 bases between the two ends. Germline V CDR1 and CDR2: SGHRS, YFSETQ. DNA of the CDR3: TGCGCCAGCAGCCCCTATGACGTTTCTTCCTACGAGCAGTACTTC. Its translation: CASSPYDVSSYEQYF.

The J gene is TRBJ2-7, the V gene TRBV6-1; no clear D. Trimming removed 6 bases at V and 5 bases at J, with 11 bases between. CDR1 is MNHNS, CDR2 SASEGT, per germline. The CDR3 is 12 amino acids. Here the CDR3 reads CASRASINEQYV. CDR3 sequence (DNA): TGTGCCAGCAGAGCGTCGATCAACGAGCAGTACGTC.

At least ten counts were recorded for this clonotype. J is TRBJ2-3 and V is TRBV5-1; TRBD2 matches at 13 bases. CDR3 length: 17 residues. Looked up from germline, CDR1 is SGHRS and CDR2 is YFSETQ. J was trimmed by 4 bases and V by 0 bases; bases with no gene match: 5. The CDR3 is CASSLAPTSGGADTQYF. In nucleotides, the CDR3 is TGCGCCAGCAGCTTGGCTCCTACTAGCGGGGGGGCAGATACGCAGTATTTT.

This clonotype was counted a few times. The genes are TRBV14 and TRBJ2-1, with TRBD2 as a possible D gene (5 bases). This CDR3 spans 15 amino acids. Germline V gives CDR1 SGHDN, CDR2 FVKESK. V was pared by 2 bases and J by 9 bases, with 17 bases between. The CDR3 nucleotides are TGTGCCAGCAGCCAACCCCGGGCCGCACGGGGTGAGCAGTTCTTC. Amino acid sequence: CASSQPRAARGEQFF.

On this clonotype: Since a much larger clone is just one base distant, this may be a read error. The chain carries TRBV7-8 and TRBJ2-7, with D perhaps matching TRBD1 (6 bases). Trimming pared 4 bases from V and 12 bases from J, leaving 16 bases between. The CDR3 is made up of 12 amino acids. Germline CDR1 reads SGHVS; CDR2 reads FQNEAQ. The CDR3 here is CASSSNRDRLYV. The CDR3 DNA sequence: TGTGCCAGCAGCTCCAACAGGGATCGGCTGTACGTC.

This chain joins TRBV11-2 and TRBJ2-7; 12 bases line up with TRBD1. CDR1 is SGHAT and CDR2 is FQNNGV in the germline V gene. V dropped 2 bases and J dropped 6; count of bases not matched to a gene: 11. The CDR3 extends over 17 amino acids. Here the CDR3 DNA reads TGTGCCAGCAGCTTAACCCTACCGGGACAGGGGGCGTTCGAGCAGTACTTC. Translated, it gives CASSLTLPGQGAFEQYF.

This clonotype has more than one count but fewer than ten. This chain joins TRBV4-2 and TRBJ2-3; D gene unclear. Germline CDR1 is LGHNA and CDR2 is YNFKEQ. The CDR3 length is 15 residues. Trimming stripped 3 bases from V and 1 base from J, with 11 bases between. The CDR3 sequence: CASSQNVPGTDTQYF. As DNA, the CDR3 is TGTGCCAGCAGCCAGAACGTCCCGGGCACAGATACGCAGTATTTT.

This clonotype appeared many times. The chain uses TRBV7-9 and TRBJ1-2; 8 nucleotides align to TRBD1. CDR3 length: 13 amino acids. J was trimmed by 3 bases and V by 6 bases; bases with no gene match: 3. Germline assignment: CDR1 SEHNR and CDR2 FQNEAQ (reference sequence). CDR3 loop: CASSQGADYGYTF. In nucleotides, the CDR3 is TGTGCCAGCAGTCAGGGGGCCGACTATGGCTACACCTTC. The full variable domain, its missing parts supplied by reference TRBV7-9 and TRBJ1-2, is DTGVSQNPRHKITKRGQNVTFRCDPISEHNRLYWYRQTLGQGPEFLTYFQNEAQLEKSRLLSDRFSAERPKGSFSTLEIQRTEQGDSAMYLCASSQGADYGYTFGSGTRLTVV.

In this sample, this clonotype turned up many times. This chain uses TRBV20-1 with TRBJ1-1, with TRBD1 identical over 7 bases. Losses at the gene ends were 6 bases for V and 4 bases for J; bases not matched to a gene: 5. The CDR3 sequence is 12 residues long. Germline V gene data show CDR1 as DFQATT and CDR2 as SNEGSKA (reference sequence). The CDR3 loop reads CSANPGGTEAFF. In DNA form, the CDR3 reads TGCAGTGCAAACCCAGGGGGCACTGAAGCTTTCTTT.

This clonotype was picked up a small number of times. The J gene is TRBJ1-4, the V gene TRBV24-1; D remains ambiguous. The CDR3 covers 13 residues. The ends were cut back, 10 bases at V and 8 bases at J, with 16 bases in the middle. Germline assignment: CDR1 KGHDR and CDR2 SFDVKD. As DNA, the CDR3 is TGTGCCACGGGCGGCGGTCTTGGGGAAAAACTGTTTTTT. It translates to CATGGGLGEKLFF.

This clonotype was seen repeatedly, ten times or more. The DNA of the CDR3 is TGTGCCAGCAGAGTAGGGAATGGAGTAGACACTGAAGCTTTCTTT. Translating it yields CASRVGNGVDTEAFF. The gene calls are TRBV7-9 and TRBJ1-1; D is unresolved. Trimming took off 6 bases at V and 3 bases at J, with 17 bases between the two ends. The CDR3 is made up of 15 amino acids. CDR1 and CDR2 from the germline V gene are SEHNR and FQNEAQ (reference sequence).

In its sample, this clonotype was seen a few times. The chain links TRBV5-1 to TRBJ2-4, with D perhaps matching TRBD2 (7 bases). Trimming took off 6 bases at V and 7 bases at J, with 17 bases between the two ends. In germline, CDR1 is SGHRS, CDR2 YFSETQ. There are 14 residues in the CDR3. CDR3 coding DNA: TGCGCCAGCAACTCGGAGGGGGGGGCGAACATTCAGTACTTC. Its protein is CASNSEGGANIQYF.

The chain joins TRBV18 to TRBJ1-1, with unresolved D. The V gene lost 5 bases and the J gene lost 0 bases, with 7 bases spanning the gap. The CDR3 covers 13 residues. CDR1 KGHSH and CDR2 LQKENI come from the germline V gene. CDR3 coding DNA: TGTGCCAGCTCAGGCATTCTGAACACTGAAGCTTTCTTT. Translation: CASSGILNTEAFF.

This clonotype was picked up many times. This chain joins TRBV11-2 and TRBJ2-1, with D uncertain. CDR1 is SGHAT, CDR2 FQNNGV, per germline. This CDR3 is 13 amino acids long. Trimming removed 1 base at V and 3 bases at J, with 4 bases between. The CDR3, as DNA: TGTGCCAGCAGCTTAGCAAACTACAATGAGCAGTTCTTC. Protein: CASSLANYNEQFF.

This clonotype showed up many times. The rearrangement joins TRBV5-1 to TRBJ2-6; D remains ambiguous. Trimming cost V 6 bases and J 0 bases, with 4 bases left between them. CDR1 is SGHRS, CDR2 YFSETQ, per germline. CDR3 length: 13 residues. CDR3 coding DNA: TGCGCCAGCAAGAACTCTGGGGCCAACGTCCTGACTTTC. Its protein is CASKNSGANVLTF.